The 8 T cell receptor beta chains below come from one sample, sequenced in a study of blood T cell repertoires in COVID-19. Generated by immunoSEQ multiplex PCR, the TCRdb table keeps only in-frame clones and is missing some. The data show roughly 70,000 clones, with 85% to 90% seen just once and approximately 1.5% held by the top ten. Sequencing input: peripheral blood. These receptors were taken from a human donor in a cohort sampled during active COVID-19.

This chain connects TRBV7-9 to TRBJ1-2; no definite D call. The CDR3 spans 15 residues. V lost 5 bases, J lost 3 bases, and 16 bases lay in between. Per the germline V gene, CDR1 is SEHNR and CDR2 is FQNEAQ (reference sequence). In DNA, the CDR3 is TGTGCCAGCAGCACCCCGGGAAGGGAAGACTATGGCTACACCTTC. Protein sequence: CASSTPGREDYGYTF.

The CDR3 spells CASSFPLAGYNEQFF. CDR3 nucleotides: TGTGCCAGCAGTTTCCCCTTGGCTGGCTACAATGAGCAGTTCTTC. The chain couples TRBV28 to TRBJ2-1; unclear D gene. This CDR3 spans 15 amino acids. V was pared by 3 bases and J by 3 bases, with 12 bases between. Germline V gene data show CDR1 as MDHEN and CDR2 as SYDVKM.

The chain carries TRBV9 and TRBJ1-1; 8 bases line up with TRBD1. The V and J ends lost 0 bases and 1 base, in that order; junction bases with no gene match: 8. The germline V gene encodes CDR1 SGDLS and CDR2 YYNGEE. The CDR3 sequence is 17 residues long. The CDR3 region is CASSVAGSGQGNTEAFF. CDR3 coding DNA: TGTGCCAGCAGCGTAGCTGGGAGTGGACAGGGGAACACTGAAGCTTTCTTT.

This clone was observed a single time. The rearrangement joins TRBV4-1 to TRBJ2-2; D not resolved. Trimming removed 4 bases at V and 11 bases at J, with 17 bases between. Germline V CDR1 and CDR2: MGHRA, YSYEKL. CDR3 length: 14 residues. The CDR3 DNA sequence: TGCGCCAGCAGCCCAATGGTTGAGGCGGTAGAGCTGTTTTTT. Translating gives CASSPMVEAVELFF.

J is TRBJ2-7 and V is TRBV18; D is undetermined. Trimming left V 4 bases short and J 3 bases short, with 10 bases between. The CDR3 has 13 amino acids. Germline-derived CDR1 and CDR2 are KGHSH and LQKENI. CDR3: CASSLSRSYEQYF. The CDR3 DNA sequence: TGTGCCAGCTCACTTTCACGGAGCTACGAGCAGTACTTC.

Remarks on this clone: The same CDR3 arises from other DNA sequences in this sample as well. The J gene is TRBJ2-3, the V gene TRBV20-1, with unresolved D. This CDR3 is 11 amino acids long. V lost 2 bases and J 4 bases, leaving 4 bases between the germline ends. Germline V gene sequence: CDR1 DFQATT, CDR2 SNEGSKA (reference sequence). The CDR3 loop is CSARLADTQYF. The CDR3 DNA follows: TGCAGTGCTAGATTAGCAGATACGCAGTATTTT.

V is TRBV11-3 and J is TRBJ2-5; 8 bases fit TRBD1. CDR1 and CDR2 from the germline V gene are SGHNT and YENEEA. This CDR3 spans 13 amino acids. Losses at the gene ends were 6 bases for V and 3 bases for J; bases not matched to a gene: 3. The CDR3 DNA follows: TGTGCCAGCAGGAACAGGGGGAAAGAGACCCAGTACTTC. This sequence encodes CASRNRGKETQYF.

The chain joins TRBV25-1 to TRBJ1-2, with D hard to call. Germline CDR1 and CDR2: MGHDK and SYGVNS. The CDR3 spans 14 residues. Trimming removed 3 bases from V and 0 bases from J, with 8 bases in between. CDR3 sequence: CASSDISANYGYTF. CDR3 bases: TGTGCCAGCAGTGATATCAGCGCTAACTATGGCTACACCTTC.